This T cell receptor (beta chain) was identified during a study of early T cells in non-severe SARS-CoV-2 infection (dated by TCRdb to the early 2020s). Regarding the study in general: Because TCR sequencing relied on bulk RNA taken from unsorted whole blood, pairing of alpha and beta chains was not possible.

Beyond this particular receptor, the publication reports: Matching against VDJdb was skewed toward anti-spike CD8 responses, likely underestimated virus-specific expansions, and missed private and CD4 specificities.

CDR1 DFQATT and CDR2 SNEGSKA were looked up in the germline V gene (reference sequence). Including the terminal cysteine and phenylalanine, the CDR3 comprises 14 residues. Of all the DNA, just the CDR3 is kept, 42 bases in frame from base 1. V is reduced by 5 bases and J by 4 bases, leaving a spacing of 16 bases between them. Libraries were made using 5' RACE. Sequencing relied on a NextSeq 500. The TCR library protocol attached unique molecular identifiers to individual cDNA molecules to correct for sequencing error and PCR bias. Both TCR alpha and beta chains were sequenced, and tight co-correlation was observed between alpha and beta sequence abundances in each sample. On the authors' methods: V gene, J gene and CDR3 annotation of TCR sequences was performed with Decombinator V4. Expanded TCRs were defined as changing significantly between any two time points under a Poisson model with p below 0.0001. TCR abundances were normalised to the total number of TCRs sequenced in each sample and reported as counts per million. TRAV1-2 paired with TRAJ12, TRAJ20 or TRAJ33 defined MAIT TCRs, while TRAV10 paired with TRAJ18 defined iNKT TCRs. A search of VDJdb, accessed on 1 November 2021, was run for TCRs annotated to CMV, EBV and SARS-CoV-2, with TCRs annotated for multiple antigens excluded. TCRdb reran the public reads through fastp at Q25 and MiXCR, keeping productive beta chains. Rows with a matching CDR3 protein are joined into one entry that keeps the most common DNA and genes. The V and J calls come from TCRdb's annotation, not from the publication. Across this sample there are some 57,000 distinct CDR3 sequences, with roughly an eighth seen only once. Of the sample, 4.8% is held by the ten largest clones.

The study was a case-control design nested within a healthcare worker cohort in London, UK, with weekly nasopharyngeal swab PCR tests and blood sampling. Healthcare workers were enrolled in the week of the UK lockdown, from 23 to 31 March 2020, and were followed every week for up to roughly 16 weeks. Comment on this clonotype: What antigen it recognizes has not been identified. No much larger clone exists at a distance of one base, and base qualities are not known.

The sequenced sample was whole blood. The rearranged chain carries TRBV20-1 and TRBJ2-3, with the D gene not confidently named. The TCR comes from an adult who was a healthcare worker with PCR-confirmed SARS-CoV-2 infection or an uninfected control (not recorded which). The DNA sequence is as follows: TGCAGTGCTTTAGCTCAAGGACCCCCAGATACGCAGTATTTT. It codes for CSALAQGPPDTQYF.